The 13 T cell receptor beta chains reported below all come from one sample, sequenced in a study of technical replicates of blood from a handful of donors. Clones were sequenced by immunoSEQ multiplex PCR, and TCRdb holds only the in-frame ones, with some missing. The sample yields tens of thousands of clones, roughly 92% seen once. Sequencing was performed on T cells isolated from PBMCs. The origin of the receptors is a human donor in good health.

V gene TRBV28 combines with J gene TRBJ2-5, with 7 positions matching TRBD1. Germline trimming cut 5 bases from V and 12 bases from J; bases unmatched to any gene: 9. Germline CDR1 reads MDHEN; CDR2 reads SYDVKM. The CDR3 is made up of 12 amino acids. The CDR3 here is CASSPPDRYKYF. The DNA for the CDR3 is TGTGCCAGCAGTCCCCCGGACAGGTACAAGTACTTC. Based on the CDR3 plus reference TRBV28 and TRBJ2-5, the full variable domain is DVKVTQSSRYLVKRTGEKVFLECVQDMDHENMFWYRQDPGLGLRLIYFSYDVKMKEKGDIPEGYSVSREKKERFSLILESASTNQTSMYLCASSPPDRYKYFGPGTRLLVL.

The gene calls are TRBV7-9 and TRBJ2-1, with 11 bases fitting TRBD1. CDR3 size: 17 residues. The V gene end was trimmed by 2 bases and the J gene end by 8 bases; junction bases not matched to a gene: 11. Germline V CDR1 and CDR2: SEHNR, FQNEAQ (reference sequence). CDR3 DNA: TGTGCCAGCAGCTTACTCCCTCGGACAGGGGGCGAAGATGAGCAGTTCTTC. Translation: CASSLLPRTGGEDEQFF.

The chain links TRBV5-1 to TRBJ2-2, with TRBD1 as a possible D gene (5 bases). V was shortened by 0 bases and J by 6 bases, with 6 bases between the two germline ends. The CDR3 totals 13 residues. CDR1 and CDR2 from the germline V gene are SGHRS and YFSETQ. CDR3 sequence (DNA): TGCGCCAGCAGCTTGGAGGGGTCCGGGGAGCTGTTTTTT. This translates into CASSLEGSGELFF.

This chain uses TRBV7-9 with TRBJ1-5, with D perhaps matching TRBD1 (5 bases). The V end was cut by 5 bases, the J end by 0 bases, with 14 bases between. The CDR3 has 16 amino acids. Germline V lookup: CDR1 SEHNR, CDR2 FQNEAQ (reference sequence). In DNA form, the CDR3 reads TGTGCCAGCAGCCCCCTGGGGCCGAATAGCAATCAGCCCCAGCATTTT. As protein: CASSPLGPNSNQPQHF.

The chain employs TRBV7-2 and TRBJ2-2; 7 bases fit TRBD1. The CDR3 sequence is 17 residues long. The V segment lost 1 base and the J segment 0 bases; nucleotides outside the gene matches: 5. Germline-derived CDR1 and CDR2 are SGHTA and FQGNSA. The CDR3 is CASSLGPGQTNTGELFF. The CDR3, as DNA: TGTGCCAGCAGCTTAGGGCCGGGACAGACGAACACCGGGGAGCTGTTTTTT.

J is TRBJ2-1 and V is TRBV13; TRBD1 agrees at 9 bases. Germline V gene data show CDR1 as PRHDT and CDR2 as FYEKMQ (reference sequence). The CDR3 is made up of 14 amino acids. V shed 5 bases and J 6 bases; nucleotides not matched to a gene: 5. In DNA, the CDR3 is TGTGCCAGCAGCGCCGGGACAGGGCGCAATGAGCAGTTCTTC. Amino acids: CASSAGTGRNEQFF.

CDR3 residues: CASSLMPSNYGYTF. In DNA, the CDR3 is TGTGCCAGCAGCTTGATGCCGAGTAACTATGGCTACACCTTC. The rearrangement links TRBV5-4 to TRBJ1-2, with no clear D. Looked up from germline, CDR1 is SGHNT and CDR2 is YYREEE (reference sequence). The CDR3 is 14 amino acids. The V gene lost 1 base and the J gene lost 1 base, with 8 bases spanning the gap. The variable domain in full, with the rest retrieved from reference TRBV5-4 and TRBJ1-2, is ETGVTQSPTHLIKTRGQQVTLRCSSQSGHNTVSWYQQALGQGPQFIFQYYREEENGRGNFPPRFSGLQFPNYSSELNVNALELDDSALYLCASSLMPSNYGYTFGSGTRLTVV.

This clone appeared a single time. The chain links TRBV7-9 to TRBJ2-1; D might be TRBD2 (5 bases). The CDR3 is 16 residues long. CDR1 is SEHNR and CDR2 is FQNEAQ in the germline V gene (reference sequence). The germline V and J ends were trimmed by 5 bases and 2 bases, with 16 bases remaining between them. CDR3 sequence (DNA): TGTGCCAGCAGCCCTACCCGAGGGTGGACCTACAATGAGCAGTTCTTC. The encoded protein is CASSPTRGWTYNEQFF.

The J gene is TRBJ1-5, the V gene TRBV27; 7 bases are shared with TRBD1. CDR1 is MNHEY and CDR2 is SMNVEV in the germline V gene (reference sequence). The CDR3 is made up of 14 amino acids. With 11 bases clipped from V and 0 bases from J, the junction kept 7 bases outside the gene matches. Here the CDR3 DNA reads TGTGCCGCCGGGACAGCGTATAGCAATCAGCCCCAGCATTTT. Its protein product is CAAGTAYSNQPQHF.

This chain joins TRBV28 and TRBJ1-2, with D uncertain. This CDR3 contains 16 residues. CDR1 and CDR2 (germline): MDHEN, SYDVKM. V was shortened by 2 bases and J by 4 bases, with 17 bases between the two germline ends. CDR3 region: CASSLTALGSGYGYTF. The CDR3 bases are TGTGCCAGCAGTTTAACAGCACTGGGAAGCGGCTATGGCTACACCTTC.

This chain connects TRBV15 to TRBJ1-1, with TRBD1 as a possible D gene (6 bases). V was shortened by 5 bases and J by 10 bases, with 11 bases between the two germline ends. Looked up from germline, CDR1 is LNHNV and CDR2 is YYDKDF (reference sequence). The CDR3 contains 11 residues. In nucleotides, the CDR3 is TGTGCCACCAGCGGGACATTTGCAGCTTTCTTT. Amino acids: CATSGTFAAFF.

V usage is TRBV29-1 and J usage is TRBJ2-7; 8 bases are a match to TRBD1. J gave up 8 bases and V 5 bases, and 14 bases lay outside the gene matches. Germline V CDR1 and CDR2: SQVTM, ANQGSEA. This CDR3 comprises 14 residues. The CDR3 DNA reads as TGCAGCGTTAAAGGTGAGACAGGGGAGCGGCAGCAGTACTTC. Protein product: CSVKGETGERQQYF.

This chain links TRBV6-5 with TRBJ1-1; 7 bases line up with TRBD1. Germline CDR1 and CDR2: MNHEY and SVGAGI. V shed 6 bases, J shed 5 bases, and the junction held 6 bases outside the gene matches. CDR3 length equals 13 residues. CDR3 in DNA: TGTGCCAGCAGCCCCGACAGGGTAACTGAAGCTTTCTTT. Translating it yields CASSPDRVTEAFF.